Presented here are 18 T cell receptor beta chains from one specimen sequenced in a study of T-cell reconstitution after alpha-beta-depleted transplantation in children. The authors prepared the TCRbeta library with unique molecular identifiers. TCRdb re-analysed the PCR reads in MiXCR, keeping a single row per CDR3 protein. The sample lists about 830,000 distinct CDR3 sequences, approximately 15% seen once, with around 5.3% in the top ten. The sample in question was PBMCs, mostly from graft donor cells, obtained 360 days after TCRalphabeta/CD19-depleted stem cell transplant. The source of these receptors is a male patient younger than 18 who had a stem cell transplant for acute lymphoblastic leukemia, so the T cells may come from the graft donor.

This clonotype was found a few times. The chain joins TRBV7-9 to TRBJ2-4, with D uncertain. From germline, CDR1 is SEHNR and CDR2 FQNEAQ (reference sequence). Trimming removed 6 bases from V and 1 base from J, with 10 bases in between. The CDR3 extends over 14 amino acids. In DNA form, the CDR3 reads TGTGCCAGCAGTGACCGGTGGGCCAAAAACATTCAGTACTTC. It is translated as CASSDRWAKNIQYF. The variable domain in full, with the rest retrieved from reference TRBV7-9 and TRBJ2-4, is DTGVSQNPRHKITKRGQNVTFRCDPISEHNRLYWYRQTLGQGPEFLTYFQNEAQLEKSRLLSDRFSAERPKGSFSTLEIQRTEQGDSAMYLCASSDRWAKNIQYFGAGTRLSVL.

CDR3 amino acids: CASSPWTGINEQFF. The CDR3 region has the DNA TGTGCCAGCAGTCCGTGGACAGGGATCAATGAGCAGTTCTTC. The V and J genes are TRBV28 and TRBJ2-1, with TRBD1 identical over 8 bases. Unmatched junction bases numbered 6, after V lost 5 bases and J lost 6 bases. The CDR3 loop spans 14 amino acids. The germline V gene has CDR1 MDHEN and CDR2 SYDVKM.

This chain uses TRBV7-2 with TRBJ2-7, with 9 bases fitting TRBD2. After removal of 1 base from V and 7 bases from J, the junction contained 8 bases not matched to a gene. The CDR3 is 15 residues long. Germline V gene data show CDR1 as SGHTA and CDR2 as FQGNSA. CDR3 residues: CASSLEAGGVREQYF. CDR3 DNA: TGTGCCAGCAGCTTAGAAGCGGGAGGTGTAAGGGAGCAGTACTTC.

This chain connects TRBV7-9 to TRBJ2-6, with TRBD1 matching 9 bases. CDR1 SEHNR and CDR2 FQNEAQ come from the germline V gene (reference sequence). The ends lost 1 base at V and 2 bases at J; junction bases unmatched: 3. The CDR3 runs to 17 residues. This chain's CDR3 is CASSLEQGAAGANVLTF. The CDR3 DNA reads TGTGCCAGCAGCTTAGAACAGGGGGCAGCTGGGGCCAACGTCCTGACTTTC.

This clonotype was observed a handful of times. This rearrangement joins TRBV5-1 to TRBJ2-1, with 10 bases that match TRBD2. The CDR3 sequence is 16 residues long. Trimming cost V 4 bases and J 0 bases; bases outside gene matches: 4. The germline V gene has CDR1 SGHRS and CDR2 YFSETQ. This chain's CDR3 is CASSRTSGHSYNEQFF. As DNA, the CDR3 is TGCGCCAGCAGCAGGACTAGCGGCCACTCCTACAATGAGCAGTTCTTC.

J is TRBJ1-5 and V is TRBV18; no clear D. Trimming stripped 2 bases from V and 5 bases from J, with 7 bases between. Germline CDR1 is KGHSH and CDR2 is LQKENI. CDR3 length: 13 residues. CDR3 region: CASSPSGDQPQHF. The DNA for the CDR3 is TGTGCCAGCTCACCATCCGGGGATCAGCCCCAGCATTTT.

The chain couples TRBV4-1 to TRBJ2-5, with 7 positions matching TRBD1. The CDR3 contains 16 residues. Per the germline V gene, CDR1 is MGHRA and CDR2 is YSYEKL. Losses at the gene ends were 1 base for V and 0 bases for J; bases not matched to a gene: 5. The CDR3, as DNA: TGCGCCAGCAGCCAAGGGGGACAGCCCAACCAAGAGACCCAGTACTTC. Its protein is CASSQGGQPNQETQYF.

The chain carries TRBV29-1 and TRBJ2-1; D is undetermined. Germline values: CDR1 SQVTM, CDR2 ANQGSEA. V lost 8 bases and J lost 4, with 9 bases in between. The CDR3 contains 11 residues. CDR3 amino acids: CSSAGYNEQFF. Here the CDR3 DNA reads TGCAGCTCCGCCGGGTACAATGAGCAGTTCTTC.

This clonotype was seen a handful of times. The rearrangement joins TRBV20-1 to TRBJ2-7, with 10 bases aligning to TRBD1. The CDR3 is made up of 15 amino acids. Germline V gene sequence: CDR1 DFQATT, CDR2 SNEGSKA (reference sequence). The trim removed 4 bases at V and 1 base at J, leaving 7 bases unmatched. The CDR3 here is CSATLRDRGSYEQYF. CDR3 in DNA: TGCAGTGCTACCCTCCGGGACAGGGGATCCTACGAGCAGTACTTC.

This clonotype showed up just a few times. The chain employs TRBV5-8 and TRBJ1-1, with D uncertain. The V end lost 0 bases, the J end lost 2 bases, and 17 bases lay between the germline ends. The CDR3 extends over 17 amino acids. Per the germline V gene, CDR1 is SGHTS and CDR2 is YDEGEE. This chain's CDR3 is CASSLAKGYRSNTEAFF. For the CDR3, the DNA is TGTGCCAGCAGCTTGGCCAAAGGGTACCGCAGCAACACTGAAGCTTTCTTT.

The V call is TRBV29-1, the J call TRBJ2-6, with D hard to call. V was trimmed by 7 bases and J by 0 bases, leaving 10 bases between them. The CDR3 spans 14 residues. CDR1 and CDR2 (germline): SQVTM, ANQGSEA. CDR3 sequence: CSAKRLSGANVLTF. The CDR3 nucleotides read TGCAGCGCCAAGAGGCTCTCTGGGGCCAACGTCCTGACTTTC.

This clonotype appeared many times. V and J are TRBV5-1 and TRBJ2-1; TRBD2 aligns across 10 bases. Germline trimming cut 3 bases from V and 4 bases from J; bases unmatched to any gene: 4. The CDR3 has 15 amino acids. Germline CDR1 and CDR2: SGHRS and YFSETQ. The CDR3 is CASSWTSGYYNEQFF. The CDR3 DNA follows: TGCGCCAGCAGCTGGACTAGCGGTTATTACAATGAGCAGTTCTTC.

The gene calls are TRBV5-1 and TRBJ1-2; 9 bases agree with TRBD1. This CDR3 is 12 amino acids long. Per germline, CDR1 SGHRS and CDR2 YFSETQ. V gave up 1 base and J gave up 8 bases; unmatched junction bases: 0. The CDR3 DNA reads TGCGCCAGCAGCTTGACAGGGGGCGGCTACACCTTC. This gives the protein CASSLTGGGYTF.

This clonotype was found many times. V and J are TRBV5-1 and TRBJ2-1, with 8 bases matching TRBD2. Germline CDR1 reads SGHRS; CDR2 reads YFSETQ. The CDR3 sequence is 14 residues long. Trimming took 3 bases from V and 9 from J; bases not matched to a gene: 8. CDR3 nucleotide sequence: TGCGCCAGCAGCTCACGAAGGACTAGCTCTGAGCAGTTCTTC. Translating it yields CASSSRRTSSEQFF.

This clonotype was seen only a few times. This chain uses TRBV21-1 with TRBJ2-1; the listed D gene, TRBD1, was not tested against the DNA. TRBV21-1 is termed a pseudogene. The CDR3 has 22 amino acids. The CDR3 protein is CASSKCGTRDRETSGPYNEQFF. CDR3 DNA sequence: TGTGCCAGCAGCAAATGCGGTACCCGGGACAGGGAGACTAGCGGCCCCTACAATGAGCAGTTCTTC.

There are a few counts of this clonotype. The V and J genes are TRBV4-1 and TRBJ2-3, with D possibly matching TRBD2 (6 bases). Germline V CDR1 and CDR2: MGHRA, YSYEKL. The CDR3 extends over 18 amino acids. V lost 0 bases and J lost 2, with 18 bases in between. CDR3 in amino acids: CASSQEAAGTHLTDTQYF. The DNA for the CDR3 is TGCGCCAGCAGCCAAGAGGCCGCCGGGACTCACCTCACAGATACGCAGTATTTT.

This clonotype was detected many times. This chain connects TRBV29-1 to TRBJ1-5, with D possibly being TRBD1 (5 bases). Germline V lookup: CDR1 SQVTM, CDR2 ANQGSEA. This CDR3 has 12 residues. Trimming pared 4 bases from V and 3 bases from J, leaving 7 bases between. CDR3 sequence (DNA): TGCAGCGTTGGCGGACACAATCAGCCCCAGCATTTT. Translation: CSVGGHNQPQHF.

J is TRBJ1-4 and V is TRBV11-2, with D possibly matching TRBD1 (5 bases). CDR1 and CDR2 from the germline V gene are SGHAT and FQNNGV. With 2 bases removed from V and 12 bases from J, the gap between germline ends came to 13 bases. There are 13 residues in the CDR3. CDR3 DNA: TGTGCCAGCAGCTTAATATCAGGGACGGAACTGTTTTTT. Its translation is CASSLISGTELFF. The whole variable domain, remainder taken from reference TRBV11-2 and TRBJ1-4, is EAGVAQSPRYKIIEKRQSVAFWCNPISGHATLYWYQQILGQGPKLLIQFQNNGVVDDSQLPKDRFSAERLKGVDSTLKIQPAKLEDSAVYLCASSLISGTELFFGSGTQLSVL.